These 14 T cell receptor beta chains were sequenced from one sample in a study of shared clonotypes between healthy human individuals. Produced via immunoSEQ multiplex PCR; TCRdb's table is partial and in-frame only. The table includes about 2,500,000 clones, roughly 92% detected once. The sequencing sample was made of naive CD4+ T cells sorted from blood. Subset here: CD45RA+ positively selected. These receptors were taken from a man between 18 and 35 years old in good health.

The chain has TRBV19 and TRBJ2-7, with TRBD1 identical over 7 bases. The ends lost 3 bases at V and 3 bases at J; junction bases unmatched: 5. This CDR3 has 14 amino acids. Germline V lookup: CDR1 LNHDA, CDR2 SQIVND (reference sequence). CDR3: CASSILGQNYEQYF. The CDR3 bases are TGTGCCAGTAGTATTTTGGGACAGAACTACGAGCAGTACTTC.

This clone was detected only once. The CDR3 sequence: CASSRTSGMGDTQYF. The CDR3 nucleotides are TGTGCCAGCAGCCGTACTAGCGGGATGGGAGATACGCAGTATTTT. This chain connects TRBV5-4 to TRBJ2-3, with 10 nucleotides matching TRBD2. The V gene's germline CDR1 is SGHNT and CDR2 YYREEE (reference sequence). V lost 4 bases to trimming and J lost 5 bases; unmatched junction nucleotides: 7. CDR3 length: 15 residues.

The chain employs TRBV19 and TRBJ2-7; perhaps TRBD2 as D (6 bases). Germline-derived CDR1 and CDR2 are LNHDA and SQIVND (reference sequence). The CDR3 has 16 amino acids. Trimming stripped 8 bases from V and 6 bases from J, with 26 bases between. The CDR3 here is CASRPSGLQDPIEQYF. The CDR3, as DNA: TGTGCCAGTCGCCCCTCTGGACTACAAGACCCGATCGAGCAGTACTTC. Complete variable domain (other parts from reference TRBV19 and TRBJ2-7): DGGITQSPKYLFRKEGQNVTLSCEQNLNHDAMYWYRQDPGQGLRLIYYSQIVNDFQKGDIAEGYSVSREKKESFPLTVTSAQKNPTAFYLCASRPSGLQDPIEQYFGPGTRLTVT.

The DNA of the CDR3 is TGCGCCAGCAGCCTCGGGTTGTGGGGGTGGGATGAAAAACTGTTTTTT. Protein: CASSLGLWGWDEKLFF. The chain employs TRBV4-1 and TRBJ1-4; TRBD1 is a possible D gene (5 bases). From germline, CDR1 is MGHRA and CDR2 YSYEKL. CDR3 size: 16 residues. Trimming pared 4 bases from V and 6 bases from J, leaving 18 bases between.

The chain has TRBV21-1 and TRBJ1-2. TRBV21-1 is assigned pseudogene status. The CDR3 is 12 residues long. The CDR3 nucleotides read TGTGCCAGCTTAGGAGGGAACTATGGCTACACCTTC. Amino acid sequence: CASLGGNYGYTF.

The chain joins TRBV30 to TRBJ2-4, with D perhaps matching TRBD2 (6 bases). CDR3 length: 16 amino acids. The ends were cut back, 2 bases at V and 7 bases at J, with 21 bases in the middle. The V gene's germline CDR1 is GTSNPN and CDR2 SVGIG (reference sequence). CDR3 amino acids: CAWSPRGRYPGNIQYF. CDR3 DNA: TGTGCCTGGAGTCCACGGGGGAGGTACCCAGGGAACATTCAGTACTTC. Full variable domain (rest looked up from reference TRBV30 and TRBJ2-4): SQTIHQWPATLVQPVGSPLSLECTVEGTSNPNLYWYRQAAGRGLQLLFYSVGIGQISSEVPQNLSASRPQDRQFILSSKKLLLSDSGFYLCAWSPRGRYPGNIQYFGAGTRLSVL.

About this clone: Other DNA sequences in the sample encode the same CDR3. For the CDR3, the DNA is TGTGCCAGCAGCTTAGATGGGGGGTACGAGCAGTACTTC. It translates to CASSLDGGYEQYF. The chain employs TRBV7-2 and TRBJ2-7; a possible D gene is TRBD2 (6 bases). V was shortened by 1 base and J by 4 bases, with 8 bases between the two germline ends. This CDR3 has 13 amino acids. Germline CDR1 is SGHTA and CDR2 is FQGNSA. The entire variable domain, with the rest obtained from reference TRBV7-2 and TRBJ2-7, is as follows: GAGVSQSPSNKVTEKGKDVELRCDPISGHTALYWYRQSLGQGLEFLIYFQGNSAPDKSGLPSDRFSAERTGGSVSTLTIQRTQQEDSAVYLCASSLDGGYEQYFGPGTRLTVT.

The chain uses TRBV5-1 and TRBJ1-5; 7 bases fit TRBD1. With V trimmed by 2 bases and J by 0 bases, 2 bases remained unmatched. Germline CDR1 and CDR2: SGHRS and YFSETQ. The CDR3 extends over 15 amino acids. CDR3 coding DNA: TGCGCCAGCAGCTTCGGGACAGCTAGCAATCAGCCCCAGCATTTT. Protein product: CASSFGTASNQPQHF.

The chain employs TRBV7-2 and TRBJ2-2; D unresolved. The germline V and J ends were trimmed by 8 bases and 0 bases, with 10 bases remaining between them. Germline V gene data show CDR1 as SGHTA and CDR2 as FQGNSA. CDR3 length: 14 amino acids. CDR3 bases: TGTGCCAGCCGTAGGGAAGCGAACACCGGGGAGCTGTTTTTT. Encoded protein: CASRREANTGELFF. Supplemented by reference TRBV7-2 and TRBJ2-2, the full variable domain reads GAGVSQSPSNKVTEKGKDVELRCDPISGHTALYWYRQSLGQGLEFLIYFQGNSAPDKSGLPSDRFSAERTGGSVSTLTIQRTQQEDSAVYLCASRREANTGELFFGEGSRLTVL.

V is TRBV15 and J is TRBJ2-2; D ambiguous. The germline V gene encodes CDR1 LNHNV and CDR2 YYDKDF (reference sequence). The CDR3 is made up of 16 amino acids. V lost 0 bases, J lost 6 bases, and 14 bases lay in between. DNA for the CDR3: TGTGCCACCAGCAGAGATCAAGGAAAGGTTGCCGGGGAGCTGTTTTTT. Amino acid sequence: CATSRDQGKVAGELFF.

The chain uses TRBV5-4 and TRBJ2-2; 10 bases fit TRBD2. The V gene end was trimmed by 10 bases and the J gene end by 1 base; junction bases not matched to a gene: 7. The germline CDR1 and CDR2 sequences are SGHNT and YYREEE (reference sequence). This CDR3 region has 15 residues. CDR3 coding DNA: TGTGCCTGGGTAGCGGGGGGATTGAACACCGGGGAGCTGTTTTTT. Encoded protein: CAWVAGGLNTGELFF.

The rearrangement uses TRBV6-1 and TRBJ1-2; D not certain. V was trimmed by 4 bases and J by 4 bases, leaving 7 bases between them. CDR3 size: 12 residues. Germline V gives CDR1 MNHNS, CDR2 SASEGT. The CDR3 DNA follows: TGTGCCAGCAGTGCCCAGACCTATGGCTACACCTTC. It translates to CASSAQTYGYTF.

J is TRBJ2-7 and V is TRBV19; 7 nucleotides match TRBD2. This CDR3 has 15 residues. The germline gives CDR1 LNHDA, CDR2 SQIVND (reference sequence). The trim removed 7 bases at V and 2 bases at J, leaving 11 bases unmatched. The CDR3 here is CASTLGEGGAYEQYF. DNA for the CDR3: TGTGCCAGTACCCTAGGGGAGGGAGGCGCCTACGAGCAGTACTTC.

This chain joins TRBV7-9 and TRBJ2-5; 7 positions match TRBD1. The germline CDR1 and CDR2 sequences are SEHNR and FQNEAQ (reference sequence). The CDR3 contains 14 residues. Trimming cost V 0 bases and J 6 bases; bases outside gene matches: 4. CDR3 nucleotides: TGTGCCAGCAGCTTAGCAGGACAGGAAAAGACCCAGTACTTC. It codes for CASSLAGQEKTQYF.